This record concerns one T cell receptor beta chain sequence. What it recognizes is unknown. The primer mix had 60 Vbeta and 13 Jbeta primers. The repertoire was sequenced with immunoSEQ multiplex PCR; TCRdb's copy has only in-frame clones and lacks some. The table records some 120,000 clones, roughly 80% of them present only once. The sample originates from a study of cytomegalovirus exposure and HLA in healthy donors. Study results and caveats: According to a later analysis, donors in an Asian-associated ancestry cluster reportedly had fewer N-insertions than the 666-donor mean.

From germline, CDR1 is LNHDA and CDR2 SQIVND (reference sequence). CDR3 size: 13 residues. The trim removed 4 bases at V and 5 bases at J, leaving 5 bases unmatched. This receptor was obtained from a young man in good health and CMV-seronegative. The specimen sequenced was PBMCs. This sequence joins TRBV19 and TRBJ2-7; 7 bases are shared with TRBD2. The CDR3, as DNA: TGTGCCAGTAGTACCCGGGCGGGAGACGAGCAGTACTTC. Residues: CASSTRAGDEQYF.